Only a few counts were recorded for the clone carrying this TCR beta chain. The method was immunoSEQ multiplex PCR; TCRdb's version includes in-frame clones alone and lacks a portion of them. The sample yields approximately 82,000 clones, approximately 92% seen once. The sample originates from a study of blood T cell repertoires in COVID-19. Across the whole study: Sites in the United States, Italy and Spain provided acute and convalescent COVID-19 samples.

CDR1 SGHNT and CDR2 YYREEE come from the germline V gene (reference sequence). This CDR3 has 14 residues. Trimming removed 3 bases from V and 6 bases from J, with 15 bases in between. The receptor was isolated from a woman aged 55-70 years with active COVID-19. The chain combines TRBV5-4 with TRBJ1-1; D remains unclear. The specimen was peripheral blood. The CDR3 DNA reads TGTGCCAGCAGCTCTTTCGGGAGGGCCCCTGAAGCTTTCTTT. This sequence encodes CASSSFGRAPEAFF. Combining the CDR3 with reference TRBV5-4 and TRBJ1-1 gives the whole variable domain ETGVTQSPTHLIKTRGQQVTLRCSSQSGHNTVSWYQQALGQGPQFIFQYYREEENGRGNFPPRFSGLQFPNYSSELNVNALELDDSALYLCASSSFGRAPEAFFGQGTRLTVV.